This TCR beta chain originates from a study of blood T cells in healthy people across ages. Overall study context: Capturing about one barcoded beta molecule per two T cells was achieved by template switching. Whole-study findings and limits: Compared with aged donors, long-lived donors showed fewer expanded clones, suggesting selection.

The CDR3 has 14 residues. Germline lookup yields CDR1 LGHDT and CDR2 YNNKEL (reference sequence). V was clipped by 0 bases and J by 8 bases, with 11 bases between them. Concerning this clonotype itself: Its antigen is unidentified.

PCR was performed a second time for roughly 7 to 12 cycles using a sample-barcoded 5' primer and a J-beta primer mix. Unique molecular identifiers of 12 random nucleotides labeled each cDNA. MiXCR, applied by TCRdb to the 5' RACE reads, yields one record per CDR3 protein. The table shows around 970,000 distinct CDR3 sequences, with about 53% occurring only once. What was sequenced was blood. This clonotype was sampled from a woman in her fifties or sixties in good health. This rearrangement joins TRBV3-1 to TRBJ2-1; D is ambiguous. The CDR3 is CASSQDDWAYEQFF. The CDR3 DNA reads as TGTGCCAGCAGCCAAGATGATTGGGCCTATGAGCAGTTCTTC.